The 24 T cell receptor beta chains listed next were all sequenced from one sample in a study of blood T cell repertoires in COVID-19. TCRdb's table, derived via immunoSEQ multiplex PCR, lists solely in-frame clones and lacks some. The table includes more than 250,000 clones, around 86% detected once. Input material: peripheral blood. The receptor set was obtained from a man aged 50 to 59 with active or convalescent COVID-19.

This chain connects TRBV18 to TRBJ1-3, with no clear D. Germline V gives CDR1 KGHSH, CDR2 LQKENI. The CDR3 totals 16 residues. With 3 bases removed from V and 0 bases from J, the gap between germline ends came to 12 bases. CDR3 in amino acids: CASSPSEQISGNTIYF. The CDR3 DNA reads as TGTGCCAGCTCACCGTCGGAGCAGATCTCTGGAAACACCATATATTTT.

The rearrangement joins TRBV5-1 to TRBJ1-4; no firm D call. Germline V CDR1 and CDR2: SGHRS, YFSETQ. V was shortened by 4 bases and J by 0 bases, with 7 bases between the two germline ends. CDR3 length: 14 residues. The CDR3 region has the DNA TGCGCCAGCAGCCGCGAAGCAACTAATGAAAAACTGTTTTTT. This translates into CASSREATNEKLFF.

J is TRBJ2-1 and V is TRBV3-1 (or the pseudogene TRBV3-2), with TRBD2 identical over 9 bases. CDR3 length: 16 residues. The germline V gene encodes CDR1 LGHDT and CDR2 YNNKEL (reference sequence). V shed 0 bases, J shed 6 bases, and the junction held 6 bases outside the gene matches. The CDR3: CASSQDFSGSVNEQFF. The CDR3 bases are TGTGCCAGCAGCCAAGATTTTAGCGGGAGTGTCAATGAGCAGTTCTTC.

The chain employs TRBV7-8 and TRBJ1-1; D perhaps matches TRBD1 (6 bases). This CDR3 has 15 amino acids. Germline CDR1 reads SGHVS; CDR2 reads FQNEAQ. The germline V and J ends were trimmed by 5 bases and 3 bases, with 16 bases remaining between them. CDR3 sequence: CASSRGGGDYTEAFF. CDR3 sequence (DNA): TGTGCCAGCAGCCGAGGGGGGGGCGACTACACTGAAGCTTTCTTT.

The CDR3 DNA is TGTGCCAGCAGTTACACCCACAGGGCGAGGGATCAGCCCCAGCATTTT. This translates into CASSYTHRARDQPQHF. The chain recombines TRBV6-6 with TRBJ1-5; weak D call: TRBD1 (6 bases). Germline CDR1 MNHNY, CDR2 SVGAGI (reference sequence). This CDR3 comprises 16 residues. Deletions cut 2 bases from V and 5 bases from J, with 16 bases between.

The chain uses TRBV6-5 and TRBJ1-1; D gene unclear. Germline values: CDR1 MNHEY, CDR2 SVGAGI. The V gene lost 0 bases and the J gene lost 1 base, with 12 bases spanning the gap. The length of the CDR3 is 16 residues. CDR3 residues: CASSYSVGVGNTEAFF. DNA for the CDR3: TGTGCCAGCAGTTACTCAGTCGGGGTGGGGAACACTGAAGCTTTCTTT.

This clone was detected only once. This CDR3 reads CASSLRTRQGSTEAFF. DNA for the CDR3: TGTGCCAGCAGCTTAAGGACGCGGCAGGGGAGCACTGAAGCTTTCTTT. V and J are TRBV11-2 and TRBJ1-1, with TRBD1 as a possible D gene (6 bases). V was trimmed by 2 bases and J by 4 bases, leaving 17 bases between them. CDR1 is SGHAT and CDR2 is FQNNGV in the germline V gene. This CDR3 is built from 16 residues.

The CDR3 DNA sequence: TGTGCCAGCAGCTTAGACGCAGCGGGAGGGCCAGAAAACACCGGGGAGCTGTTTTTT. This gives the protein CASSLDAAGGPENTGELFF. V and J are TRBV11-3 and TRBJ2-2, with 10 positions matching TRBD2. CDR1 is SGHNT and CDR2 is YENEEA in the germline V gene. The CDR3 is 19 amino acids. The ends lost 0 bases at V and 2 bases at J; junction bases unmatched: 9.

CDR3 bases: TGTGCCAGCTCTAGCGGGAGAACAGATACGCAGTATTTT. This codes for CASSSGRTDTQYF. V gene TRBV6-5 combines with J gene TRBJ2-3, with 10 nucleotides matching TRBD2. The germline gives CDR1 MNHEY, CDR2 SVGAGI. The CDR3 sequence is 13 residues long. J was trimmed by 3 bases and V by 8 bases; bases with no gene match: 2.

The chain joins TRBV2 to TRBJ2-7, with 9 bases aligning to TRBD2. The CDR3 runs 16 residues. Per germline, CDR1 SNHLY and CDR2 FYNNEI. V shed 7 bases and J 1 base; nucleotides not matched to a gene: 11. The CDR3: CASIFPRTSVSYEQYF. CDR3 nucleotides: TGTGCCAGCATCTTCCCCCGGACTAGCGTTTCCTACGAGCAGTACTTC.

This chain connects TRBV7-9 to TRBJ2-7; no definite D call. This CDR3 is built from 11 residues. V was trimmed by 4 bases and J by 7 bases, leaving 8 bases between them. The V gene's germline CDR1 is SEHNR and CDR2 FQNEAQ (reference sequence). In DNA form, the CDR3 reads TGTGCCAGCAGCTCGACGCGGGAGCAGTACTTC. It is translated as CASSSTREQYF. The variable domain in full, with the rest retrieved from reference TRBV7-9 and TRBJ2-7, is DTGVSQNPRHKITKRGQNVTFRCDPISEHNRLYWYRQTLGQGPEFLTYFQNEAQLEKSRLLSDRFSAERPKGSFSTLEIQRTEQGDSAMYLCASSSTREQYFGPGTRLTVT.

J is TRBJ2-7 and V is TRBV23-1, with D possibly being TRBD1 (5 bases). TRBV23-1 carries the ORF label, with uncertain function. V lost 4 bases to trimming and J lost 2 bases, with 6 bases between them. The CDR3 covers 12 residues. The CDR3 sequence is CASSLGAYEQYF. CDR3 nucleotide sequence: TGCGCCAGCAGTCTAGGGGCCTACGAGCAGTACTTC.

The chain is built from TRBV29-1 and TRBJ2-5; 7 nucleotides line up with TRBD2. V lost 5 bases and J lost 4; bases outside the gene matches: 7. CDR3 size: 13 residues. In germline, CDR1 is SQVTM, CDR2 ANQGSEA. CDR3 sequence reads: CSVSAGRGETQYF. CDR3 DNA: TGCAGCGTTTCCGCAGGGAGGGGAGAGACCCAGTACTTC.

The gene calls are TRBV7-2 and TRBJ1-2; 9 bases agree with TRBD1. The V and J ends lost 5 bases and 4 bases, in that order; junction bases with no gene match: 11. CDR1 SGHTA and CDR2 FQGNSA come from the germline V gene. The CDR3 spans 16 residues. As DNA, the CDR3 is TGTGCCAGCAGCCTTTTATGGACAGGGGAGGGCTATGGCTACACCTTC. This encodes CASSLLWTGEGYGYTF. The full variable domain, rest sourced from reference TRBV7-2 and TRBJ1-2, is GAGVSQSPSNKVTEKGKDVELRCDPISGHTALYWYRQSLGQGLEFLIYFQGNSAPDKSGLPSDRFSAERTGGSVSTLTIQRTQQEDSAVYLCASSLLWTGEGYGYTFGSGTRLTVV.

The chain uses TRBV19 and TRBJ1-2; TRBD1 matches 7 bases. The CDR3 is 15 residues long. In germline, CDR1 is LNHDA, CDR2 SQIVND (reference sequence). V lost 4 bases and J lost 6; bases outside the gene matches: 11. Here the CDR3 DNA reads TGTGCCAGTAGTACGCGACAGGGTTCGACTCATGGCTACACCTTC. Its translation: CASSTRQGSTHGYTF.

The chain links TRBV3-1 (or the pseudogene TRBV3-2) to TRBJ2-3, with TRBD2 identical over 14 bases. With 2 bases clipped from V and 2 bases from J, the junction kept 9 bases outside the gene matches. Germline CDR1 and CDR2: LGHDT and YNNKEL (reference sequence). The CDR3 loop spans 19 amino acids. The CDR3 coding sequence is TGTGCCAGCAGCCAATTGACTAGCGGGGGGGCCTATCCCACAGATACGCAGTATTTT. Translating it yields CASSQLTSGGAYPTDTQYF.

This clone has a handful of counts. The chain is built from TRBV6-5 and TRBJ2-7, with 7 bases identical to TRBD2. Germline V gives CDR1 MNHEY, CDR2 SVGAGI. The V and J ends lost 6 bases and 2 bases, in that order; junction bases with no gene match: 7. CDR3 length equals 14 residues. The chain's CDR3 is CASSVTTSTYEQYF. Here the CDR3 DNA reads TGTGCCAGCAGCGTAACGACTAGCACCTACGAGCAGTACTTC.

This clone was detected a few times. The V gene is TRBV7-2, the J gene TRBJ1-2; D remains ambiguous. This CDR3 has 14 amino acids. The germline gives CDR1 SGHTA, CDR2 FQGNSA. V was clipped by 1 base and J by 8 bases, with 14 bases between them. In DNA form, the CDR3 reads TGTGCCAGCAGCTTAGTACCTCGCGCGGGGGGCTACACCTTC. This translates into CASSLVPRAGGYTF.

The chain recombines TRBV7-9 with TRBJ2-1; TRBD1 aligns across 9 bases. The J segment lost 8 bases and the V segment lost 1 base, leaving 6 bases of the junction unmatched. Germline lookup yields CDR1 SEHNR and CDR2 FQNEAQ (reference sequence). The CDR3 is made up of 15 amino acids. In nucleotides, the CDR3 is TGTGCCAGCAGCTTAGACGGGACAGGGTCCCATGAGCAGTTCTTC. It encodes CASSLDGTGSHEQFF.

The V and J genes are TRBV29-1 and TRBJ1-2, with D unclear. V lost 0 bases and J lost 8, with 13 bases in between. Germline V gives CDR1 SQVTM, CDR2 ANQGSEA. This CDR3 is 13 amino acids long. The CDR3 DNA reads TGCAGCGTTGAAGATCCTGGCGAGAGGGGCTACACCTTC. Translated: CSVEDPGERGYTF.

This chain links TRBV28 with TRBJ1-2; 7 bases fit TRBD1. CDR3 length: 13 residues. Unmatched junction bases numbered 9, after V lost 10 bases and J lost 4 bases. The germline V gene has CDR1 MDHEN and CDR2 SYDVKM. CDR3 coding DNA: TGTGCCACCTACTCACAGGGGTTCTATGGCTACACCTTC. Its protein is CATYSQGFYGYTF.

This chain connects TRBV19 to TRBJ2-1, with 14 bases lining up with TRBD2. The ends lost 1 base at V and 9 bases at J; junction bases unmatched: 5. Germline CDR1 and CDR2: LNHDA and SQIVND (reference sequence). The CDR3 sequence is 16 residues long. The CDR3 nucleotides are TGTGCCAGTAGTATAGGCGGGACTAGCGGGAGAGGTGAGCAGTTCTTC. It encodes CASSIGGTSGRGEQFF.

The chain has TRBV5-1 and TRBJ1-2; D is unresolved. The germline CDR1 and CDR2 sequences are SGHRS and YFSETQ. The length of the CDR3 is 13 residues. Deletions cut 3 bases from V and 6 bases from J, with 12 bases between. CDR3 sequence (DNA): TGCGCCAGCAGCTGGACGTTAGCGGATGGCTACACCTTC. It translates to CASSWTLADGYTF.

The CDR3 sequence: CASSQGGRGEDTQYF. CDR3 sequence (DNA): TGCGCCAGCAGCCAAGGGGGCAGGGGTGAAGATACGCAGTATTTT. The genes are TRBV4-1 and TRBJ2-3, with a tentative D call TRBD1 (6 bases). CDR1 MGHRA and CDR2 YSYEKL come from the germline V gene. This CDR3 is 15 amino acids long. V dropped 1 base and J dropped 5 bases, with 13 bases sitting between them.